What follows are 31 T cell receptor beta chains derived from one specimen sequenced in a study of cytomegalovirus exposure and HLA in healthy donors. The study ran its PCR with 60 Vbeta and 13 Jbeta primers. Assay used: immunoSEQ multiplex PCR; TCRdb lists only in-frame clones, some missing. The sample records under 60,000 clones, roughly 77% being singletons. Sample: PBMCs. Receptors were obtained from a woman between 40 and 55 years old in good health and CMV-seropositive.

The genes are TRBV28 and TRBJ1-5; 9 nucleotides agree with TRBD1. Trimming cost V 6 bases and J 7 bases; bases outside gene matches: 10. The length of the CDR3 is 15 residues. From germline, CDR1 is MDHEN and CDR2 SYDVKM. The CDR3 reads CASREGTGLSQPQHF. In nucleotides, the CDR3 is TGTGCCAGCAGGGAGGGGACAGGGTTATCCCAGCCCCAGCATTTT.

This clone has just one count. Other DNA sequences in this specimen translate into the identical CDR3. The chain uses TRBV6-5 and TRBJ2-7, with a weak D call TRBD2 (6 bases). CDR1 MNHEY and CDR2 SVGAGI come from the germline V gene. This CDR3 comprises 15 residues. Trimming pared 3 bases from V and 6 bases from J, leaving 18 bases between. CDR3 sequence reads: CASSYGGIRKAEQYF. In DNA, the CDR3 is TGTGCCAGCAGTTATGGGGGGATACGCAAGGCCGAGCAGTACTTC.

The count of this clone is one. This chain links TRBV4-1 with TRBJ2-1; possibly TRBD2 for D (6 bases). The CDR3 is made up of 14 amino acids. V lost 4 bases and J 0 bases, leaving 7 bases between the germline ends. Germline CDR1 reads MGHRA; CDR2 reads YSYEKL. The CDR3, as DNA: TGCGCCAGCAGCCGGGGGGACTCCTACAATGAGCAGTTCTTC. Amino acid sequence: CASSRGDSYNEQFF.

The chain combines TRBV18 with TRBJ1-5, with TRBD1 matching 8 bases. The CDR3 spans 17 residues. CDR1 and CDR2 (germline): KGHSH, LQKENI. V shed 2 bases and J 4 bases; nucleotides not matched to a gene: 10. CDR3 bases: TGTGCCAGCTCACCAGTGGGCAGGGGGCTTTATAATCAGCCCCAGCATTTT. Translated, it gives CASSPVGRGLYNQPQHF.

This sequence joins TRBV4-2 and TRBJ2-3, with TRBD2 matching 10 bases. CDR1 is LGHNA, CDR2 YNFKEQ, per germline. J gave up 4 bases and V 3 bases, and 10 bases lay outside the gene matches. CDR3 length: 17 residues. The CDR3 loop reads CASSHQNSAGGSDTQYF. The CDR3 DNA sequence: TGTGCCAGCAGCCACCAAAATTCAGCGGGAGGGTCAGATACGCAGTATTTT.

The rearrangement links TRBV6-5 to TRBJ2-5; TRBD2 matches at 9 bases. This CDR3 contains 14 residues. J lost 7 bases, V lost 6 bases, and 9 bases had no gene match. Germline CDR1 is MNHEY and CDR2 is SVGAGI. CDR3: CASRSSGGLGTQYF. The CDR3 DNA is TGTGCCAGCAGGAGTAGCGGGGGCCTGGGGACCCAGTACTTC.

V usage is TRBV27 and J usage is TRBJ1-2; a possible D gene is TRBD1 (6 bases). Germline V gene lookup returns CDR1 MNHEY and CDR2 SMNVEV (reference sequence). The V gene lost 5 bases and the J gene lost 2 bases, with 6 bases spanning the gap. The CDR3 covers 12 residues. CDR3 region: CASSTGNYGYTF. For the CDR3, the DNA is TGTGCCAGCAGTACAGGGAACTATGGCTACACCTTC.

CDR3 protein: CAISLAGGKETQYF. DNA for the CDR3: TGTGCCATCAGCCTAGCGGGGGGGAAAGAGACCCAGTACTTC. The chain joins TRBV10-3 to TRBJ2-5, with 12 nucleotides matching TRBD2. The V gene's germline CDR1 is ENHRY and CDR2 SYGVKD. The CDR3 is 14 amino acids. V trimming: 6 bases; J trimming: 3 bases; junction bases outside the gene matches: 2.

J is TRBJ1-5 and V is TRBV19; 8 bases are a match to TRBD1. The CDR3 is made up of 20 amino acids. Germline CDR1 LNHDA, CDR2 SQIVND (reference sequence). With 4 bases clipped from V and 0 bases from J, the junction kept 17 bases outside the gene matches. This chain's CDR3 is CASSRDTGGHLGYSNQPQHF. The CDR3 DNA follows: TGTGCCAGTAGTAGAGATACAGGGGGGCATTTAGGGTATAGCAATCAGCCCCAGCATTTT.

This clone has only one observation. The chain uses TRBV18 and TRBJ1-5, with a weak D call TRBD1 (5 bases). Germline V lookup: CDR1 KGHSH, CDR2 LQKENI. This CDR3 region has 15 residues. Trimming stripped 4 bases from V and 2 bases from J, with 12 bases between. The CDR3 DNA sequence: TGTGCCAGCTCACTGGACAATTTGGGCAATCAGCCCCAGCATTTT. This codes for CASSLDNLGNQPQHF.

CDR3 coding DNA: TGTGCCACTGCCGAACAGGGGTTTCGGGAGACCCAGTACTTC. Translation gives CATAEQGFRETQYF. The chain joins TRBV19 to TRBJ2-5, with 7 bases that match TRBD1. Germline V lookup: CDR1 LNHDA, CDR2 SQIVND (reference sequence). V dropped 10 bases and J dropped 5; count of bases not matched to a gene: 13. The CDR3 totals 14 residues.

The chain joins TRBV4-3 to TRBJ2-3, with 8 bases aligning to TRBD2. The CDR3 is 18 amino acids. CDR1 and CDR2 from the germline V gene are LGHNA and YSLEER. The trim removed 1 base at V and 3 bases at J, leaving 12 bases unmatched. Here the CDR3 DNA reads TGCGCCAGCAGCCAAGCAATTTTAATAGCGGGGTTAACAGATACGCAGTATTTT. Residues: CASSQAILIAGLTDTQYF.

The genes are TRBV2 and TRBJ2-7; 7 positions agree with TRBD2. CDR3 length: 15 amino acids. The junction had 11 bases not matched to a gene; V was cut back by 6 bases and J by 3 bases. Looked up from germline, CDR1 is SNHLY and CDR2 is FYNNEI. The CDR3 nucleotides read TGTGCCAGCAGGAGCCCCCTTACGGGGGGCTACGAGCAGTACTTC. This translates into CASRSPLTGGYEQYF. The full variable domain, rest sourced from reference TRBV2 and TRBJ2-7, is EPEVTQTPSHQVTQMGQEVILRCVPISNHLYFYWYRQILGQKVEFLVSFYNNEISEKSEIFDDQFSVERPDGSNFTLKIRSTKLEDSAMYFCASRSPLTGGYEQYFGPGTRLTVT.

The CDR3 DNA reads TGTGCCAGCAGCTTTAGTATCCTGGATGAGCAGTTCTTC. The encoded protein is CASSFSILDEQFF. The rearrangement joins TRBV5-5 to TRBJ2-1, with D hard to call. With 2 bases removed from V and 8 bases from J, the gap between germline ends came to 11 bases. This CDR3 has 13 amino acids. CDR1 is SGHKS, CDR2 YYEKEE, per germline (reference sequence).

The chain employs TRBV9 and TRBJ2-3; 10 bases map to TRBD2. Germline trimming cut 2 bases from V and 0 bases from J; bases unmatched to any gene: 9. Germline CDR1 SGDLS, CDR2 YYNGEE. The CDR3 totals 18 residues. CDR3 amino acids: CASSVVEAGGTSTDTQYF. For the CDR3, the DNA is TGTGCCAGCAGCGTCGTGGAAGCGGGGGGGACTAGCACAGATACGCAGTATTTT. The variable domain in full, completed from reference TRBV9 and TRBJ2-3, reads DSGVTQTPKHLITATGQRVTLRCSPRSGDLSVYWYQQSLDQGLQFLIQYYNGEERAKGNILERFSAQQFPDLHSELNLSSLELGDSALYFCASSVVEAGGTSTDTQYFGPGTRLTVL.

The gene calls are TRBV30 and TRBJ1-4, with 7 positions matching TRBD1. CDR1 is GTSNPN and CDR2 is SVGIG in the germline V gene (reference sequence). V lost 2 bases, J lost 4 bases, and 4 bases stayed unmatched. The CDR3 runs to 14 residues. CDR3 amino acids: CAWSIQGINEKLFF. In nucleotides, the CDR3 is TGTGCCTGGAGTATACAGGGGATTAATGAAAAACTGTTTTTT.

This clone was seen more than once but under ten times. The V gene is TRBV5-5, the J gene TRBJ2-5; 11 bases agree with TRBD1. V shed 4 bases and J 5 bases; nucleotides not matched to a gene: 4. This CDR3 has 14 amino acids. CDR1 is SGHKS, CDR2 YYEKEE, per germline (reference sequence). The CDR3 spells CASSLDRGHETQYF. The CDR3 DNA is TGTGCCAGCAGCCTGGACAGGGGGCATGAGACCCAGTACTTC.

The chain joins TRBV5-1 to TRBJ1-4, with 8 bases that match TRBD1. Trimming cost V 3 bases and J 1 base; bases outside gene matches: 5. Per germline, CDR1 SGHRS and CDR2 YFSETQ. The length of the CDR3 is 16 residues. The CDR3 reads CASSSSGQGTNEKLFF. As DNA, the CDR3 is TGCGCCAGCAGCTCCAGCGGACAGGGAACTAATGAAAAACTGTTTTTT.

The chain employs TRBV27 and TRBJ1-2; TRBD1 matches 7 bases. CDR3 length: 13 residues. The V segment lost 4 bases and the J segment 8 bases; nucleotides outside the gene matches: 7. Germline V gene data show CDR1 as MNHEY and CDR2 as SMNVEV (reference sequence). The DNA of the CDR3 is TGTGCCAGCAGTTCCCAGACAGGGAACGGCTACACCTTC. Residues: CASSSQTGNGYTF.

This chain joins TRBV5-1 and TRBJ2-5, with 8 positions matching TRBD1. V shed 4 bases and J 2 bases; nucleotides not matched to a gene: 7. Germline V gives CDR1 SGHRS, CDR2 YFSETQ. This CDR3 contains 15 residues. The CDR3 DNA follows: TGCGCCAGCAGCGGAGGACAGGGAGGTCAAGAGACCCAGTACTTC. Protein sequence: CASSGGQGGQETQYF.

About this clone itself: One junction end disagrees with the germline gene, perhaps due to a read error. The chain combines TRBV7-9 with TRBJ2-2, with 7 bases matching TRBD2. The CDR3 is 15 residues long. Germline loops: CDR1 SEHNR, CDR2 FQNEAQ (reference sequence). This CDR3 reads CSSSPQTSRTGELFF. The CDR3 nucleotides read TGTTCCAGCAGCCCCCAGACTAGCCGGACCGGGGAGCTGTTTTTT. The variable domain in full, with the rest retrieved from reference TRBV7-9 and TRBJ2-2, is DTGVSQNPRHKITKRGQNVTFRCDPISEHNRLYWYRQTLGQGPEFLTYFQNEAQLEKSRLLSDRFSAERPKGSFSTLEIQRTEQGDSAMYLCSSSPQTSRTGELFFGEGSRLTVL.

The chain uses TRBV6-5 and TRBJ2-7; perhaps TRBD1 as D (5 bases). Between the trimmed V and J ends, which lost 2 bases and 6 bases, there was a span of 11 bases. The CDR3 runs to 13 residues. Looked up from germline, CDR1 is MNHEY and CDR2 is SVGAGI. The CDR3 loop is CASSYRTTGEQYF. The DNA of the CDR3 is TGTGCCAGCAGTTACCGGACAACTGGCGAGCAGTACTTC.

This clone was counted a single time. The V call is TRBV30, the J call TRBJ1-1; 9 positions match TRBD1. The J segment lost 0 bases and the V segment lost 5 bases, leaving 1 base of the junction unmatched. In germline, CDR1 is GTSNPN, CDR2 SVGIG (reference sequence). The CDR3 totals 13 residues. This chain's CDR3 is CAWGTGLNTEAFF. The CDR3 nucleotides read TGTGCCTGGGGGACAGGGTTGAACACTGAAGCTTTCTTT.

The chain has TRBV5-4 and TRBJ2-2, with 10 bases fitting TRBD2. The V and J ends lost 4 bases and 9 bases, in that order; junction bases with no gene match: 12. This CDR3 is 16 amino acids long. The germline CDR1 and CDR2 sequences are SGHNT and YYREEE (reference sequence). The CDR3, as DNA: TGTGCCAGCAGCGGCGAGCGGGGGGGACCTGTAAGGGAGCTGTTTTTT. It yields the protein CASSGERGGPVRELFF.

The chain carries TRBV6-1 and TRBJ1-5; D is unresolved. The V end was cut by 2 bases, the J end by 0 bases, with 5 bases between. The CDR3 is 14 amino acids. Germline assignment: CDR1 MNHNS and CDR2 SASEGT. As DNA, the CDR3 is TGTGCCAGCAGTGAACAGTCTAGCAATCAGCCCCAGCATTTT. Translation gives CASSEQSSNQPQHF.

CDR3 region: CASSYIAGGRHSYNEQFF. CDR3 nucleotides: TGTGCCAGCAGCTATATAGCGGGGGGGCGTCACTCCTACAATGAGCAGTTCTTC. The chain combines TRBV27 with TRBJ2-1, with 11 positions matching TRBD2. The CDR3 consists of 18 residues. Losses at the gene ends were 6 bases for V and 0 bases for J; bases not matched to a gene: 10. CDR1 is MNHEY, CDR2 SMNVEV, per germline (reference sequence).

The CDR3 is CASSLGRWATEAFF. DNA of the CDR3: TGTGCCAGCAGCTTGGGTCGGTGGGCCACTGAAGCTTTCTTT. V and J are TRBV5-6 and TRBJ1-1, with D hard to call. This CDR3 comprises 14 residues. V was shortened by 0 bases and J by 4 bases, with 10 bases between the two germline ends. Looked up from germline, CDR1 is SGHDT and CDR2 is YYEEEE.

The rearrangement joins TRBV6-5 to TRBJ2-2; no clear D. V gave up 2 bases and J gave up 4 bases, with 11 bases separating them. CDR3 length: 15 residues. CDR1 and CDR2 from the germline V gene are MNHEY and SVGAGI. Written as DNA, the CDR3 is TGTGCCAGCAGTTACGAGTCTACGATCACCGGGGAGCTGTTTTTT. It yields the protein CASSYESTITGELFF.

The chain is built from TRBV5-6 and TRBJ2-1, with TRBD2 matching 14 bases. V lost 4 bases and J lost 1; bases outside the gene matches: 1. There are 16 residues in the CDR3. The germline gives CDR1 SGHDT, CDR2 YYEEEE. CDR3 DNA: TGTGCCAGCAGCGGGACTAGCGGGGGATCCTACAATGAGCAGTTCTTC. It encodes CASSGTSGGSYNEQFF.

The chain has TRBV5-1 and TRBJ1-2, with a possible D match to TRBD1 (5 bases). The length of the CDR3 is 16 residues. V was shortened by 3 bases and J by 5 bases, with 20 bases between the two germline ends. Germline CDR1 SGHRS, CDR2 YFSETQ. The CDR3 coding sequence is TGCGCCAGCAGCTCAATTGACAGCCCCCAAACTTATGGCTACACCTTC. This sequence encodes CASSSIDSPQTYGYTF.

The genes are TRBV6-1 and TRBJ2-1; no firm D call. Germline V gives CDR1 MNHNS, CDR2 SASEGT. This CDR3 is 11 amino acids long. Trimming cost V 5 bases and J 7 bases, with 6 bases left between them. DNA of the CDR3: TGTGCCAGCAGTCCTTATAATGAGCAGTTCTTC. Protein sequence: CASSPYNEQFF.